This record looks at one T cell receptor beta chain sequence and its context. Its antigen is not identified. A minimum of 7 million PBMCs was isolated per sample. For the second PCR, which ran for roughly 7 to 11 cycles, a sample-barcoded 5' primer and a J-beta primer mix were used. A single record per CDR3 protein comes from TCRdb applying MiXCR to the 5' RACE reads. Found here are fewer than 900,000 distinct CDR3 sequences, around 46% of them singletons; the top ten hold 20% to 25%. CDR1 is LNHNV, CDR2 YYDKDF, per germline (reference sequence). V trimming: 1 base; J trimming: 2 bases; junction bases outside the gene matches: 7. CDR3 length: 17 residues. The data are from a study of blood T cells in healthy people across ages. Regarding the study as a whole: Without sorted subsets, naive and antigen-experienced compartments could not be conclusively compared.

The clonotype originates from a woman aged 60-70 years in good health. Sequenced material: blood. The chain uses TRBV15 and TRBJ1-4; 7 bases match TRBD1. CDR3 nucleotides: TGTGCCACCAGCAGAGCAGGGGGAGATTTGACTAATGAAAAACTGTTTTTT. Its protein is CATSRAGGDLTNEKLFF.